This passage covers 17 T cell receptor beta chains from one sample sequenced in a study of T cell responses to AZD1222 COVID-19 vaccine (dated by TCRdb to about 2021). This sample's time point label indicates: about 28 days (+/-7) after the second vaccine dose. The library was made by the immunoSEQ multiplex PCR assay. Held by TCRdb, this immuneACCESS table contains in-frame sequences only and omits some clones. Under half of the omission traces to an unresolved V gene where checked; the cause of the rest is unknown. The table for this sample lists some 47,000 clones; 80% to 90% of them were counted only once. Jointly, the top ten make up approximately 2.4% of the sample. The sequenced sample was peripheral blood, obtained 28 days after the second AZD1222 dose. The receptor set was obtained from an adult who received the AZD1222 COVID-19 vaccine.

V usage is TRBV28 and J usage is TRBJ2-1; D may be TRBD1 (6 bases). This CDR3 has 17 residues. Germline CDR1 reads MDHEN; CDR2 reads SYDVKM. Trimming cost V 4 bases and J 3 bases, with 19 bases left between them. In nucleotides, the CDR3 is TGTGCCAGCAGTTCCCCTAGGGGGACCTACAGCTACAATGAGCAGTTCTTC. It translates to CASSSPRGTYSYNEQFF.

V gene TRBV10-3 combines with J gene TRBJ2-7; 7 bases agree with TRBD2. Trimming took 4 bases from V and 0 from J; bases not matched to a gene: 3. Germline CDR1 reads ENHRY; CDR2 reads SYGVKD. The length of the CDR3 is 14 residues. CDR3 nucleotides: TGTGCCATCAGTGGGGGCGGGAGCTCCTACGAGCAGTACTTC. The encoded protein is CAISGGGSSYEQYF.

The rearrangement joins TRBV6-5 to TRBJ1-5; D is unresolved. The CDR3 consists of 15 residues. The V end lost 0 bases, the J end lost 6 bases, and 12 bases lay between the germline ends. Looked up from germline, CDR1 is MNHEY and CDR2 is SVGAGI. The CDR3 DNA is TGTGCCAGCAGTTACTCCCGGGATGTCCTTCAGCCCCAGCATTTT. Its translation is CASSYSRDVLQPQHF.

The rearrangement joins TRBV18 to TRBJ1-5; 12 bases map to TRBD1. The V segment lost 6 bases and the J segment 5 bases; nucleotides outside the gene matches: 5. Germline CDR1 KGHSH, CDR2 LQKENI. This CDR3 spans 15 amino acids. This CDR3 is CASSPGTGGDQPQHF. CDR3 DNA: TGTGCCAGCTCCCCCGGGACAGGGGGCGATCAGCCCCAGCATTTT.

The chain combines TRBV28 with TRBJ1-2; 9 bases are a match to TRBD1. The CDR3 totals 13 residues. Germline CDR1 MDHEN, CDR2 SYDVKM. The V segment lost 10 bases and the J segment 1 base; nucleotides outside the gene matches: 4. CDR3 in amino acids: CAIGTGNNYGYTF. Here the CDR3 DNA reads TGTGCCATCGGGACAGGGAATAACTATGGCTACACCTTC.

The chain carries TRBV24-1 and TRBJ2-2; 11 positions agree with TRBD2. Losses at the gene ends were 2 bases for V and 2 bases for J; bases not matched to a gene: 3. This CDR3 is built from 17 residues. CDR1 is KGHDR and CDR2 is SFDVKD in the germline V gene. The CDR3 loop reads CATSDSGTSGNTGELFF. The CDR3 nucleotides read TGTGCCACCAGTGATTCCGGGACTAGCGGTAACACCGGGGAGCTGTTTTTT.

V and J are TRBV28 and TRBJ1-2, with 8 nucleotides matching TRBD1. Germline-derived CDR1 and CDR2 are MDHEN and SYDVKM. Unmatched junction bases numbered 3, after V lost 5 bases and J lost 1 base. This CDR3 region has 14 residues. The CDR3 DNA reads as TGTGCCAGCAGTCTCAGGGGGCTTAACTATGGCTACACCTTC. Protein: CASSLRGLNYGYTF.

The chain employs TRBV2 and TRBJ1-6; D possibly corresponds to TRBD1 (5 bases). The length of the CDR3 is 15 residues. The germline CDR1 and CDR2 sequences are SNHLY and FYNNEI. V dropped 6 bases and J dropped 10 bases, with 19 bases sitting between them. The CDR3 sequence is CASSETQGSVSPLHF. Here the CDR3 DNA reads TGTGCCAGCAGCGAAACTCAGGGATCTGTCTCACCCCTCCACTTT.

This sequence joins TRBV28 and TRBJ2-1, with TRBD2 matching over 13 bases. The V gene end was trimmed by 5 bases and the J gene end by 0 bases; junction bases not matched to a gene: 4. This CDR3 has 17 amino acids. Germline CDR1 is MDHEN and CDR2 is SYDVKM. The CDR3: CASSQWTSGSSYNEQFF. The CDR3 nucleotides read TGTGCCAGCAGTCAGTGGACTAGCGGGAGCTCCTACAATGAGCAGTTCTTC.

The V and J genes are TRBV14 and TRBJ1-1; 8 nucleotides align to TRBD1. The germline V gene has CDR1 SGHDN and CDR2 FVKESK. The CDR3 is made up of 15 amino acids. V was clipped by 3 bases and J by 0 bases; unmatched bases: 3. CDR3 residues: CASSQTGAMNTEAFF. The CDR3 DNA is TGTGCCAGCAGCCAGACAGGGGCGATGAACACTGAAGCTTTCTTT.

This clone was detected a few times. V usage is TRBV29-1 and J usage is TRBJ2-7, with unresolved D. This CDR3 region has 14 residues. CDR1 SQVTM and CDR2 ANQGSEA come from the germline V gene. V shed 4 bases and J shed 0 bases, with 13 bases lying between them. The CDR3 coding sequence is TGCAGCGTTGCAGGTGGCCTGAGCTCCTACGAGCAGTACTTC. As protein: CSVAGGLSSYEQYF.

This sequence joins TRBV19 and TRBJ2-7, with no clear D. The CDR3 spans 14 residues. Trimming pared 6 bases from V and 2 bases from J, leaving 14 bases between. Germline loops: CDR1 LNHDA, CDR2 SQIVND (reference sequence). CDR3 in amino acids: CASRSQATTYEQYF. The CDR3 nucleotides read TGTGCCAGTAGAAGTCAGGCCACAACCTACGAGCAGTACTTC. The full variable domain, completed using reference TRBV19 and TRBJ2-7, is DGGITQSPKYLFRKEGQNVTLSCEQNLNHDAMYWYRQDPGQGLRLIYYSQIVNDFQKGDIAEGYSVSREKKESFPLTVTSAQKNPTAFYLCASRSQATTYEQYFGPGTRLTVT.

The chain uses TRBV6-5 and TRBJ2-7, with D possibly being TRBD1 (8 bases). From germline, CDR1 is MNHEY and CDR2 SVGAGI. There are 15 residues in the CDR3. Trimming removed 0 bases from V and 2 bases from J, with 11 bases in between. CDR3 loop: CASSYSTGGAYEQYF. The CDR3 DNA follows: TGTGCCAGCAGTTACTCCACAGGGGGGGCCTACGAGCAGTACTTC.

The CDR3 protein is CASSLGTSGNNEQFF. The CDR3 nucleotides read TGTGCCAGCAGCTTAGGGACTAGCGGGAACAATGAGCAGTTCTTC. The chain links TRBV7-3 to TRBJ2-1, with 13 bases matching TRBD2. The CDR3 extends over 15 amino acids. Trimming at V came to 2 bases and at J to 5 bases, leaving 0 bases not matched to a gene. From germline, CDR1 is SGHTA and CDR2 FQGTGA.

The gene calls are TRBV6-2 or TRBV6-3 and TRBJ2-1; D not resolved. Trimming removed 5 bases from V and 3 bases from J, with 11 bases in between. Germline loops: CDR1 MNHEY, CDR2 SVGEGT. This CDR3 is built from 14 residues. In DNA, the CDR3 is TGTGCCAGCAGTCCCCGGGCCAACTACAATGAGCAGTTCTTC. Amino acids: CASSPRANYNEQFF.

CDR3 amino acids: CASKTGNGNQPQHF. CDR3 nucleotide sequence: TGTGCCAGCAAGACAGGGAATGGCAATCAGCCCCAGCATTTT. The chain couples TRBV28 to TRBJ1-5; TRBD1 aligns across 7 bases. The V segment lost 7 bases and the J segment 2 bases; nucleotides outside the gene matches: 5. The CDR3 extends over 14 amino acids. Germline lookup yields CDR1 MDHEN and CDR2 SYDVKM. Full variable domain (outside the CDR3, taken from reference TRBV28 and TRBJ1-5): DVKVTQSSRYLVKRTGEKVFLECVQDMDHENMFWYRQDPGLGLRLIYFSYDVKMKEKGDIPEGYSVSREKKERFSLILESASTNQTSMYLCASKTGNGNQPQHFGDGTRLSIL.

This rearrangement joins TRBV9 to TRBJ2-1, with unresolved D. The CDR3 runs to 16 residues. Germline lookup yields CDR1 SGDLS and CDR2 YYNGEE. The V end was cut by 3 bases, the J end by 4 bases, with 17 bases between. The CDR3 spells CASSEGATRRYNEQFF. CDR3 coding DNA: TGTGCCAGCAGCGAGGGTGCAACCCGAAGGTACAATGAGCAGTTCTTC.